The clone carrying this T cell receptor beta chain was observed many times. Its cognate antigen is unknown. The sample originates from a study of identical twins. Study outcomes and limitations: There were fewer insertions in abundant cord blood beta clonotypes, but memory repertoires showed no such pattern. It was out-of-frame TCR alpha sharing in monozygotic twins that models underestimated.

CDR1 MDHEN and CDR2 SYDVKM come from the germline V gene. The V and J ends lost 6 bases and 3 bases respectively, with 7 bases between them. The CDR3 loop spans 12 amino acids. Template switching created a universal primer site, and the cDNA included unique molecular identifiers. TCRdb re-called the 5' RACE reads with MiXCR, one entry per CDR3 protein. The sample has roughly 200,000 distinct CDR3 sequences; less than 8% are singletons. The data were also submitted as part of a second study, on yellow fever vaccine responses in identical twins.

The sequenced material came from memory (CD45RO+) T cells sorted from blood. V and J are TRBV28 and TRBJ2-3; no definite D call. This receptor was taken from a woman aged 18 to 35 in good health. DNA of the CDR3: TGTGCCAGCAGCCCTAGGACAGATACGCAGTATTTT. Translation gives CASSPRTDTQYF.